This entry lists 12 T cell receptor beta chains sequenced from one sample in a study of blood T cells in healthy people across ages. The authors ran a second PCR of about 6 to 11 cycles using a sample-barcoded 5' primer and a J-beta primer mix. TCRdb processed the 5' RACE reads anew with MiXCR; each CDR3 protein has one entry. The sample includes about 1.8 million distinct CDR3 sequences, around 50% seen only once; the top ten take more than 2%. Sequencing was carried out using blood. The receptors here all came from a woman aged 35 to 49 in good health.

This clonotype was detected a few times. CDR3 region: CASSLGAALNTDTQYF. The CDR3 nucleotides read TGTGCCAGCAGCTTAGGAGCTGCCCTCAACACAGATACGCAGTATTTT. The V gene is TRBV7-2, the J gene TRBJ2-3, with no clear D. Germline loops: CDR1 SGHTA, CDR2 FQGNSA. Trimming removed 1 base at V and 2 bases at J, with 13 bases between. The CDR3 runs 16 residues.

This clonotype was counted a few times. The chain employs TRBV7-2 and TRBJ2-5; D remains unclear. The CDR3 loop spans 15 amino acids. Germline-derived CDR1 and CDR2 are SGHTA and FQGNSA. V shed 2 bases and J shed 1 base, with 11 bases lying between them. The chain's CDR3 is CASSLSATVQETQYF. CDR3 coding DNA: TGTGCCAGCAGCTTAAGTGCTACGGTCCAAGAGACCCAGTACTTC.

Remarks on this clonotype: One junction end disagrees with the germline gene, perhaps due to a read error. The J gene is TRBJ1-1, the V gene TRBV4-1; the D gene is possibly TRBD1 (6 bases). The CDR3 totals 13 residues. Looked up from germline, CDR1 is MGHRA and CDR2 is YSYEKL. CDR3 sequence: CASSQPRDTETFF. DNA of the CDR3: TGCGCCAGCAGCCAACCCCGGGACACTGAAACTTTCTTT.

At least ten counts were recorded for this clonotype. Written as DNA, the CDR3 is TGCGCCAGCAGCCAGAGCGGGGGAGAGACCCAGTACTTC. Protein product: CASSQSGGETQYF. The V call is TRBV4-3, the J call TRBJ2-5; 8 bases map to TRBD2. This CDR3 comprises 13 residues. Germline V CDR1 and CDR2: LGHNA, YSLEER. The trim removed 3 bases at V and 4 bases at J, leaving 1 base unmatched.

The V and J genes are TRBV13 and TRBJ2-1; tentative D call: TRBD2 (5 bases). The germline V and J ends were trimmed by 4 bases and 6 bases, with 19 bases remaining between them. This CDR3 is built from 16 residues. Germline V gene lookup returns CDR1 PRHDT and CDR2 FYEKMQ (reference sequence). The CDR3 loop is CASSYPLGGHSNEQFF. The CDR3 nucleotides read TGTGCCAGCAGCTACCCCTTGGGCGGGCACAGCAATGAGCAGTTCTTC.

This clonotype was counted a few times. The chain is built from TRBV6-6 and TRBJ2-3, with a possible D match to TRBD2 (5 bases). V lost 8 bases and J 6 bases, leaving 9 bases between the germline ends. Germline V gene sequence: CDR1 MNHNY, CDR2 SVGAGI (reference sequence). The CDR3 contains 11 residues. Written as DNA, the CDR3 is TGTGCCAGCCTCGGGGAGGATACGCAGTATTTT. It codes for CASLGEDTQYF.

The chain uses TRBV6-2 or TRBV6-3 and TRBJ2-1; 7 positions match TRBD2. Germline V gene lookup returns CDR1 MNHEY and CDR2 SVGEGT. V shed 7 bases and J 6 bases; nucleotides not matched to a gene: 9. This CDR3 comprises 14 residues. The CDR3 loop is CASISAGGSNEQFF. CDR3 nucleotide sequence: TGTGCCAGCATCTCTGCCGGGGGGAGCAATGAGCAGTTCTTC.

The chain employs TRBV13 and TRBJ2-7; unclear D gene. From germline, CDR1 is PRHDT and CDR2 FYEKMQ (reference sequence). The CDR3 length is 15 residues. Trimming pared 0 bases from V and 0 bases from J, leaving 9 bases between. CDR3 protein: CASSLGKATSYEQYF. In DNA form, the CDR3 reads TGTGCCAGCAGCTTAGGGAAAGCCACCTCCTACGAGCAGTACTTC.

As concerns this clonotype: One end of the junction fails to match germline, which may point to a read error. The CDR3 DNA reads TGTGTCAGCAGCCCCGGACTAGTCAGCTCAGAGACCCAGTACTTC. This sequence encodes CVSSPGLVSSETQYF. V usage is TRBV9 and J usage is TRBJ2-5; 7 bases fit TRBD2. The CDR3 has 15 amino acids. CDR1 SGDLS and CDR2 YYNGEE come from the germline V gene.

This rearrangement joins TRBV6-6 to TRBJ2-3; TRBD2 might be the D (6 bases). This CDR3 is built from 12 residues. The V end was cut by 8 bases, the J end by 4 bases, with 10 bases between. CDR1 is MNHNY and CDR2 is SVGAGI in the germline V gene (reference sequence). Written as DNA, the CDR3 is TGTGCCAGCGGGGGGTTTCCAGATACGCAGTATTTT. Amino acids: CASGGFPDTQYF.

The genes are TRBV12-3 or TRBV12-4 and TRBJ2-5; TRBD1 is a possible D gene (6 bases). This CDR3 comprises 15 residues. Trimming cost V 3 bases and J 1 base, with 12 bases left between them. CDR3 in amino acids: CASSFLGAGQETQYF. The DNA for the CDR3 is TGTGCCAGCAGTTTCTTGGGGGCCGGCCAAGAGACCCAGTACTTC.

The chain has TRBV5-1 and TRBJ1-2, with TRBD1 matching over 8 bases. J lost 6 bases, V lost 4 bases, and 14 bases had no gene match. The CDR3 has 16 amino acids. CDR1 and CDR2 (germline): SGHRS, YFSETQ. This CDR3 is CASSPSGQGGVDGYTF. The CDR3 coding sequence is TGCGCCAGCAGCCCGTCCGGACAGGGCGGAGTTGATGGCTACACCTTC.